The clone carrying this TCR beta chain was found many times. CDR3 size: 11 residues. V lost 2 bases and J lost 7, with 6 bases in between. CDR1 and CDR2 (germline): GTSNPN, SVGIG (reference sequence). From the multiplex PCR reads, TCRdb called clonotypes with MiXCR, one entry per CDR3 protein. The sample has some 130,000 distinct CDR3 sequences; approximately 20% are singletons. These data belong to a study of breast tumors, draining lymph nodes, adjacent tissues. Breast cancer patients provided tissue from their axillary draining lymph nodes. The TCR comes from a female donor with breast cancer. Some clones in this sample may be carry-over from other donors' samples. The gene calls are TRBV30 and TRBJ2-1; D is unresolved. Sequencing was performed on axillary lymph node tissue. CDR3 protein: CAWSRRNEQFF. The CDR3 nucleotides read TGTGCCTGGAGTCGTCGGAATGAGCAGTTCTTC. Using reference TRBV30 and TRBJ2-1 for the parts outside the CDR3, the full variable domain is SQTIHQWPATLVQPVGSPLSLECTVEGTSNPNLYWYRQAAGRGLQLLFYSVGIGQISSEVPQNLSASRPQDRQFILSSKKLLLSDSGFYLCAWSRRNEQFFGPGTRLTVL.